Below, 13 T cell receptor beta chains from the same sample are listed, as sequenced in a study of blood T cells in healthy people across ages. For the second PCR, which ran for 7 to 11 cycles, a sample-barcoded 5' primer and a J-beta primer mix were used. TCRdb re-derived calls from the 5' RACE reads in MiXCR, one entry per CDR3 protein. The table has about 640,000 distinct CDR3 sequences, under 65% seen once; the top ten hold about two fifths. Input material: blood. Receptors originate from a man between 60 and 75 years old in good health.

The DNA of the CDR3 is TGTGCCAGCAGCTCCAAATCGCCGGGACAAGTGTTCGGCACAGATACGCAGTATTTT. Encoded protein: CASSSKSPGQVFGTDTQYF. The chain links TRBV7-2 to TRBJ2-3; TRBD1 might be the D (6 bases). Deletions cut 4 bases from V and 1 base from J, with 24 bases between. The CDR3 runs to 19 residues. Germline V gives CDR1 SGHTA, CDR2 FQGNSA.

This clonotype was observed a few times. V is TRBV10-3 and J is TRBJ1-4; D remains ambiguous. Germline CDR1 ENHRY, CDR2 SYGVKD. The V and J ends lost 4 bases and 8 bases respectively, with 17 bases between them. The CDR3 totals 15 residues. Here the CDR3 reads CAISAGPLAGEKLFF. The CDR3 bases are TGTGCCATCAGTGCCGGGCCACTCGCGGGGGAAAAACTGTTTTTT.

This clonotype came up a few times. The chain recombines TRBV20-1 with TRBJ2-5, with 9 bases matching TRBD1. With the DNA end fitting TRBJ2-7 better, the J assignment may be wrong. This CDR3 region has 12 residues. Germline CDR1 DFQATT, CDR2 SNEGSKA (reference sequence). In DNA, the CDR3 is TGCAGTGCTTACAGGGGGCTCAACGAGCAGTACTTC. It encodes CSAYRGLNEQYF.

On this clonotype itself: A read error is possible here, since a much larger clone lies one base away. The V gene is TRBV6-5, the J gene TRBJ2-6; D ambiguous. The CDR3 has 13 residues. Trimming removed 2 bases at V and 2 bases at J, with 1 base between. Germline V gene sequence: CDR1 MNHEY, CDR2 SVGAGI. The CDR3 DNA sequence: TGTGCCAGCAGTTACGCTGGGGCCAACGTCCTGACTTTC. Translated, it gives CASSYAGANVLTF.

This clonotype was observed a few times. The chain has TRBV18 and TRBJ1-2; D uncertain. The V and J ends lost 4 bases and 2 bases respectively, with 11 bases between them. The V gene's germline CDR1 is KGHSH and CDR2 LQKENI. The CDR3 covers 14 residues. CDR3 coding DNA: TGTGCCAGCTCACAACTCCAGGAAAACTATGGCTACACCTTC. Encoded protein: CASSQLQENYGYTF. The variable domain in full, with the rest retrieved from reference TRBV18 and TRBJ1-2, is NAGVMQNPRHLVRRRGQEARLRCSPMKGHSHVYWYRQLPEEGLKFMVYLQKENIIDESGMPKERFSAEFPKEGPSILRIQQVVRGDSAAYFCASSQLQENYGYTFGSGTRLTVV.

In regard to this clonotype: This may be a read error: a much more frequent sequence differs by one nucleotide. This chain links TRBV6-1 with TRBJ1-2, with D possibly being TRBD1 (5 bases). CDR1 is MNHNS, CDR2 SASEGT, per germline. The CDR3 has 9 residues. The CDR3 sequence: CAGGEVNNF. The CDR3, as DNA: TGTGCTGGGGGAGAGGTCAACAACTTC.

This chain joins TRBV27 and TRBJ2-6; D gene unclear. V lost 0 bases and J lost 4, with 10 bases in between. The CDR3 consists of 16 residues. The germline V gene has CDR1 MNHEY and CDR2 SMNVEV (reference sequence). In DNA, the CDR3 is TGTGCCAGCAGTTTATCTGGTCCGCCCGGGGCCAACGTCCTGACTTTC. Translation gives CASSLSGPPGANVLTF.

This clonotype occurred a few times. The chain carries TRBV11-2 and TRBJ2-3, with a tentative D call TRBD1 (5 bases). The V gene lost 0 bases and the J gene lost 6 bases, with 13 bases spanning the gap. CDR1 is SGHAT and CDR2 is FQNNGV in the germline V gene. This CDR3 comprises 15 residues. CDR3 protein: CASSLDQGPWDTQYF. CDR3 coding DNA: TGTGCCAGCAGCTTAGATCAGGGTCCCTGGGATACGCAGTATTTT.

The chain combines TRBV12-3 or TRBV12-4 with TRBJ2-7, with D unclear. The V and J ends lost 3 bases and 7 bases respectively, with 13 bases between them. This CDR3 comprises 13 residues. CDR3 sequence: CASSFGGGREQYF. DNA of the CDR3: TGTGCCAGCAGTTTTGGCGGCGGCAGGGAGCAGTACTTC.

The V and J genes are TRBV11-2 and TRBJ1-1, with 9 nucleotides matching TRBD1. Per the germline V gene, CDR1 is SGHAT and CDR2 is FQNNGV. This CDR3 region has 16 residues. V trimming: 4 bases; J trimming: 5 bases; junction bases outside the gene matches: 11. The CDR3 loop is CASSYATGTGQTEAFF. CDR3 DNA: TGTGCCAGCAGCTACGCCACTGGGACAGGGCAAACTGAAGCTTTCTTT.

This sequence joins TRBV18 and TRBJ1-1; D ambiguous. Between the trimmed V and J ends, which lost 2 bases and 0 bases, there was a span of 10 bases. Germline CDR1 is KGHSH and CDR2 is LQKENI. The CDR3 contains 15 residues. Here the CDR3 DNA reads TGTGCCAGCTCACCAAGGGCACGGATGAACACTGAAGCTTTCTTT. Its protein product is CASSPRARMNTEAFF.

The chain uses TRBV28 and TRBJ2-3; D remains ambiguous. The CDR3 is 13 residues long. V was cut by 11 bases and J by 0 bases, with 12 bases left in between. Germline V gives CDR1 MDHEN, CDR2 SYDVKM. CDR3 bases: TGTGCCGGCCGAACCTCTAGCACAGATACGCAGTATTTT. Translated, it gives CAGRTSSTDTQYF.

This chain connects TRBV10-1 to TRBJ1-2; no definite D call. Trimming removed 6 bases at V and 2 bases at J, with 13 bases between. The CDR3 is 14 residues long. From germline, CDR1 is WNHNN and CDR2 SYGVQD (reference sequence). CDR3 in DNA: TGCGCCAGCAGGGGAGGGTTACCGAACTATGGCTACACCTTC. The encoded protein is CASRGGLPNYGYTF.